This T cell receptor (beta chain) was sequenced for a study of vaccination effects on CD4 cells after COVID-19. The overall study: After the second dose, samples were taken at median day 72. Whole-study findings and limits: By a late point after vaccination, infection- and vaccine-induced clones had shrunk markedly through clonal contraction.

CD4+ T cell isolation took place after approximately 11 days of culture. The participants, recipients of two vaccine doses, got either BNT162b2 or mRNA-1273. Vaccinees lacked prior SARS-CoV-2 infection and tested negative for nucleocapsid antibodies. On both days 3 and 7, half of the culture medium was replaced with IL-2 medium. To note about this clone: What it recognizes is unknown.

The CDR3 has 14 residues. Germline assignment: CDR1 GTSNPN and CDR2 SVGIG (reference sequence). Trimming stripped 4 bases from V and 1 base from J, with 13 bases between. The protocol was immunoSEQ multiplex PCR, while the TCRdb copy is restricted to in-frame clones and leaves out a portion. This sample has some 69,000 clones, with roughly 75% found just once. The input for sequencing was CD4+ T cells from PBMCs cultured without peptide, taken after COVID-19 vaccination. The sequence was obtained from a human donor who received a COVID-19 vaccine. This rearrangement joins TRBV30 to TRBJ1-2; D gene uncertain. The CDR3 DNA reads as TGTGCCTGGAAAGGTTACACTATTAACTATGGCTACACCTTC. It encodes CAWKGYTINYGYTF.